This T cell receptor (beta chain) emerged from a study of CD8 T cells in Susac syndrome. RNA amounts of roughly 0.45 to 1 ug underwent reverse transcription with random hexamers. Amplification of TCR beta CDR3 across 54 Vbeta and 13 Jbeta was performed with immunoSEQ multiplex PCR. TCRdb reprocessed the immunoSEQ multiplex PCR reads via MiXCR and lists one record per CDR3 protein. Found here are some 240,000 distinct CDR3 sequences, 90% to 96% of them singletons; the top ten hold 0.08% to 0.11%. The CDR3 extends over 14 amino acids. Germline V CDR1 and CDR2: SQVTM, ANQGSEA. The V gene lost 5 bases and the J gene lost 2 bases, with 15 bases spanning the gap. Study-wide findings and caveats: CD4+ T cell repertoires in Susac syndrome exhibited no evidence of clonal expansion.

Concerning this clonotype itself: The target antigen is unknown.

The sequencing sample was made of CD4+ T cells from PBMCs. The TCR was taken from a human donor with Susac syndrome. The rearrangement links TRBV29-1 to TRBJ1-1; D might be TRBD1 (5 bases). The CDR3 sequence is CSVYPRGGNTEAFF. Here the CDR3 DNA reads TGCAGCGTTTACCCTCGTGGGGGTAACACTGAAGCTTTCTTT.